These 20 T cell receptor beta chains share one sample of origin, sequenced in a study of CD8+ T cells in alopecia areata (dated by TCRdb to the late 2010s). The time point label for this specimen denotes: 4 weeks on oral tofacitinib. What the treatment or condition label conveys for this sample: oral pan-JAK inhibitor, 5-10 mg twice daily. To prepare the library, the immunoSEQ multiplex PCR assay was applied. For TCR sequencing, RNA was extracted from every sample and reverse transcribed into cDNA to serve as template. Imported from immuneACCESS, the table was reduced by TCRdb to in-frame sequences with V and J called. These copies leave out some clones; in studies compared against another copy, an unresolved V gene accounts for under half, and the cause of the remainder is not known. This sample gives 200,000 to 250,000 clones in total; under 60% of them show up just once. Jointly, the top ten make up roughly 1.4% of the sample.

Sequencing was performed on CD4+ T cells sorted from blood, taken at week 4, from a patient treated with tofacitinib. The receptors shown here come from a human donor with alopecia areata.

The table lists this clone with a few counts. The chain uses TRBV10-3 and TRBJ2-1; D is tentatively TRBD1 or TRBD2 (5 bases each). This CDR3 has 14 residues. Germline assignment: CDR1 ENHRY and CDR2 SYGVKD. V dropped 6 bases and J dropped 3 bases, with 12 bases sitting between them. The CDR3 nucleotides read TGTGCCATCAGCCCGGGACGGGACTACAATGAGCAGTTCTTC. It codes for CAISPGRDYNEQFF.

The sample holds many counts of this clone. The V gene is TRBV7-2, the J gene TRBJ2-1, with D possibly matching TRBD2 (5 bases). V was pared by 5 bases and J by 9 bases, with 11 bases between. This CDR3 region has 12 residues. Germline lookup yields CDR1 SGHTA and CDR2 FQGNSA. The CDR3 DNA sequence: TGTGCCAGCAGCCTTGACTATGCTGAGCAGTTCTTC. Protein product: CASSLDYAEQFF.

V gene TRBV19 combines with J gene TRBJ1-1; D uncertain. Trimming stripped 7 bases from V and 3 bases from J, with 6 bases between. This CDR3 spans 11 amino acids. The germline CDR1 and CDR2 sequences are LNHDA and SQIVND (reference sequence). This CDR3 reads CASKKDTEAFF. The CDR3 nucleotides read TGTGCCAGTAAAAAGGACACTGAAGCTTTCTTT.

The chain couples TRBV29-1 to TRBJ1-5; D may be TRBD1 (5 bases). Germline V lookup: CDR1 SQVTM, CDR2 ANQGSEA. The CDR3 has 14 amino acids. V was shortened by 1 base and J by 6 bases, with 13 bases between the two germline ends. The CDR3 DNA reads TGCAGCGTTGAAGGGAGGGGCCCCGGTCAGCCCCAGCATTTT. Translated, it gives CSVEGRGPGQPQHF.

The V gene is TRBV5-1, the J gene TRBJ2-3; possible D gene TRBD2, 6 bases. The CDR3 loop spans 15 amino acids. The germline gives CDR1 SGHRS, CDR2 YFSETQ. Between the trimmed V and J ends, which lost 2 bases and 0 bases, there was a span of 10 bases. CDR3 region: CASSFVADSTDTQYF. The CDR3, as DNA: TGCGCCAGCAGCTTTGTAGCGGACAGCACAGATACGCAGTATTTT.

This chain joins TRBV2 and TRBJ1-6; perhaps TRBD1 as D (6 bases). This CDR3 has 14 residues. Between the trimmed V and J ends, which lost 9 bases and 4 bases, there was a span of 13 bases. In germline, CDR1 is SNHLY, CDR2 FYNNEI. This CDR3 is CASRTEFYNSPLHF. In DNA form, the CDR3 reads TGTGCCAGTAGGACAGAATTTTATAATTCACCCCTCCACTTT.

This clone was recorded once. The rearrangement links TRBV18 to TRBJ1-6; 8 bases agree with TRBD1. The CDR3 has 18 amino acids. Looked up from germline, CDR1 is KGHSH and CDR2 is LQKENI. J lost 1 base, V lost 3 bases, and 8 bases had no gene match. CDR3: CASSPTGTGLSYNSPLHF. For the CDR3, the DNA is TGTGCCAGCTCACCTACCGGGACAGGATTATCCTATAATTCACCCCTCCACTTT.

The chain joins TRBV5-1 to TRBJ2-3, with D unclear. The CDR3 has 16 residues. Germline V gene lookup returns CDR1 SGHRS and CDR2 YFSETQ. V lost 4 bases and J lost 2, with 17 bases in between. CDR3 bases: TGCGCCAGCAGCCCTGGAGATGTTGGCCACACAGATACGCAGTATTTT. Translated, it gives CASSPGDVGHTDTQYF. Complete variable domain (other parts from reference TRBV5-1 and TRBJ2-3): KAGVTQTPRYLIKTRGQQVTLSCSPISGHRSVSWYQQTPGQGLQFLFEYFSETQRNKGNFPGRFSGRQFSNSRSEMNVSTLELGDSALYLCASSPGDVGHTDTQYFGPGTRLTVL.

This clone occurred a few times. The genes are TRBV29-1 and TRBJ2-4; D is unclear. V lost 0 bases, J lost 6 bases, and 3 bases lay in between. This CDR3 region has 11 residues. Germline CDR1 SQVTM, CDR2 ANQGSEA. In DNA form, the CDR3 reads TGCAGCGTTGAAGAAGGAAACATTCAGTACTTC. Amino acid sequence: CSVEEGNIQYF. Complete variable domain (other parts from reference TRBV29-1 and TRBJ2-4): SAVISQKPSRDICQRGTSLTIQCQVDSQVTMMFWYRQQPGQSLTLIATANQGSEATYESGFVIDKFPISRPNLTFSTLTVSNMSPEDSSIYLCSVEEGNIQYFGAGTRLSVL.

The rearrangement uses TRBV15 and TRBJ2-5, with D tentatively TRBD1 (6 bases). This CDR3 spans 13 amino acids. Per germline, CDR1 LNHNV and CDR2 YYDKDF (reference sequence). Between the trimmed V and J ends, which lost 5 bases and 0 bases, there was a span of 7 bases. DNA of the CDR3: TGTGCCACCAGCGGACAGTACCAAGAGACCCAGTACTTC. Translation gives CATSGQYQETQYF.

The chain joins TRBV2 to TRBJ2-1; TRBD2 agrees at 10 bases. CDR1 and CDR2 from the germline V gene are SNHLY and FYNNEI. V trimming: 11 bases; J trimming: 5 bases; junction bases outside the gene matches: 3. The CDR3 totals 12 residues. As DNA, the CDR3 is TGTGCCCGTGGGACTAGCGACAATGAGCAGTTCTTC. Protein product: CARGTSDNEQFF.

In its sample, this clone was seen a few times. The V gene is TRBV23-1, the J gene TRBJ1-6; 9 bases line up with TRBD1. TRBV23-1 is flagged as an ORF with uncertain function. The CDR3 is 15 amino acids. With V trimmed by 3 bases and J by 11 bases, 8 bases remained unmatched. The CDR3 region is CASSHPTDRGTPLHF. The CDR3 nucleotides are TGCGCCAGCAGTCACCCCACGGACAGGGGAACACCCCTCCACTTT.

In DNA, the CDR3 is TGTGCCAGCAGCGTATCAGGGGACTCCTACAATGAGCAGTTCTTC. It specifies CASSVSGDSYNEQFF. This chain connects TRBV9 to TRBJ2-1, with TRBD1 as a possible D gene (6 bases). V lost 1 base and J lost 0, with 8 bases in between. CDR3 length: 15 residues. The germline gives CDR1 SGDLS, CDR2 YYNGEE.

The chain uses TRBV5-6 and TRBJ2-5; D uncertain. Germline V gives CDR1 SGHDT, CDR2 YYEEEE. The CDR3 length is 14 residues. The V end lost 2 bases, the J end lost 5 bases, and 13 bases lay between the germline ends. The CDR3 sequence: CASSLPKIRETQYF. The CDR3, as DNA: TGTGCCAGCAGCTTACCCAAAATTCGGGAGACCCAGTACTTC.

This clone has more than one count but fewer than ten. This sequence joins TRBV27 and TRBJ2-1, with 14 bases that match TRBD2. The trim removed 4 bases at V and 0 bases at J, leaving 5 bases unmatched. Per germline, CDR1 MNHEY and CDR2 SMNVEV (reference sequence). This CDR3 contains 18 residues. CDR3 coding DNA: TGTGCCAGCAGTTCGACTAGCGGGGGGGCCGGCTCCTACAATGAGCAGTTCTTC. It codes for CASSSTSGGAGSYNEQFF.

The chain recombines TRBV30 with TRBJ1-2, with a tentative D call TRBD1 (5 bases). The CDR3 has 13 amino acids. V gave up 4 bases and J gave up 8 bases, with 17 bases separating them. Germline CDR1 reads GTSNPN; CDR2 reads SVGIG (reference sequence). The CDR3 loop reads CAWTGTPTMGYTF. The CDR3 DNA follows: TGTGCCTGGACCGGGACCCCGACAATGGGCTACACCTTC.

V and J are TRBV5-6 and TRBJ1-4; 7 bases align to TRBD1. Germline V gene data show CDR1 as SGHDT and CDR2 as YYEEEE. V lost 2 bases and J lost 4; bases outside the gene matches: 5. There are 15 residues in the CDR3. CDR3 sequence: CASSFTRQGNEKLFF. The DNA for the CDR3 is TGTGCCAGCAGCTTCACTAGACAGGGTAATGAAAAACTGTTTTTT.

The chain couples TRBV7-2 to TRBJ2-6; 10 nucleotides align to TRBD1. The CDR3 spans 19 residues. With V trimmed by 3 bases and J by 0 bases, 8 bases remained unmatched. Germline CDR1 reads SGHTA; CDR2 reads FQGNSA. This CDR3 is CASSLVTGGPFSGANVLTF. The CDR3 DNA reads as TGTGCCAGCAGCTTGGTGACAGGGGGCCCGTTCTCTGGGGCCAACGTCCTGACTTTC. The whole variable domain, remainder taken from reference TRBV7-2 and TRBJ2-6, is GAGVSQSPSNKVTEKGKDVELRCDPISGHTALYWYRQSLGQGLEFLIYFQGNSAPDKSGLPSDRFSAERTGGSVSTLTIQRTQQEDSAVYLCASSLVTGGPFSGANVLTFGAGSRLTVL.

This chain links TRBV29-1 with TRBJ2-5, with D maybe TRBD1 (6 bases). CDR1 and CDR2 from the germline V gene are SQVTM and ANQGSEA. V lost 7 bases, J lost 0 bases, and 12 bases lay in between. There are 13 residues in the CDR3. This CDR3 is CSASGQNQETQYF. In nucleotides, the CDR3 is TGCAGCGCGAGCGGACAGAACCAAGAGACCCAGTACTTC.

This sequence joins TRBV29-1 and TRBJ1-4; TRBD1 matches at 8 bases. The CDR3 consists of 13 residues. The V and J ends lost 7 bases and 4 bases, in that order; junction bases with no gene match: 5. Germline values: CDR1 SQVTM, CDR2 ANQGSEA. Here the CDR3 DNA reads TGCAGCGCCTGCAGGGGGCTTAATGAAAAACTGTTTTTT. Encoded protein: CSACRGLNEKLFF.